This T cell receptor beta chain was profiled in a study of vaccination effects on CD4 cells after COVID-19. The wider study: Either the BNT162b2 or mRNA-1273 vaccine was given to participants in two doses. Study-wide findings and caveats: Vaccine- and infection-induced clones showed marked clonal contraction late following vaccination.

The CDR3 has 15 amino acids. Losses at the gene ends were 6 bases for V and 2 bases for J; bases not matched to a gene: 7. Germline CDR1 and CDR2: LGHDT and YNNKEL (reference sequence). Antigen-specific CD4+ T cells were first expanded with viral peptide pools by the ViraFEST assay and only then sequenced. After more than 8 days in culture, the CD4+ T cells were isolated. Sequencing was performed with immunoSEQ multiplex PCR; in TCRdb, only in-frame clones are kept and a portion is missing. The top ten hold roughly 1.9% of the sample, which has under 85,000 clones, 74% seen once. With regard to this clone: Its antigen is unknown.

The sample in question was CD4+ T cells from PBMCs cultured with HCoV-229E spike peptides, obtained before COVID-19 vaccination. The chain recombines TRBV3-1 (or the pseudogene TRBV3-2) with TRBJ2-1, with TRBD2 matching over 7 bases. The source is a human donor who received a COVID-19 vaccine. This chain's CDR3 is CASSDSSGTYNEQFF. DNA for the CDR3: TGTGCCAGCAGTGATTCTAGCGGAACCTACAATGAGCAGTTCTTC.